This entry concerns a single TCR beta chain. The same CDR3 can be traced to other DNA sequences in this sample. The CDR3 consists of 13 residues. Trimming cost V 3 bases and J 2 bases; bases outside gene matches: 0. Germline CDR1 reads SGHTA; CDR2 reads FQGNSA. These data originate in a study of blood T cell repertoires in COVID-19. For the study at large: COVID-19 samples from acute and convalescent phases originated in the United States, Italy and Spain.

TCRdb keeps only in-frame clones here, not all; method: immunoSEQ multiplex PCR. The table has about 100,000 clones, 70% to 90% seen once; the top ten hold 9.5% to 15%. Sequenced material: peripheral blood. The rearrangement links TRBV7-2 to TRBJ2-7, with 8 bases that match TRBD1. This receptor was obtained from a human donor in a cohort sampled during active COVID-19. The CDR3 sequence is CASSLDRAYEQYF. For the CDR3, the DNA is TGTGCCAGCAGCTTGGACAGGGCCTACGAGCAGTACTTC.